This T cell receptor beta chain was sequenced during a study of T cell responses to AZD1222 COVID-19 vaccine. Study conclusions and caveats: Baseline testing showed seropositivity in only five or six AZD1222 recipients.

Sequencing used immunoSEQ multiplex PCR; TCRdb keeps in-frame clones, though not all of them. In the table there are roughly 160,000 clones, about 91% of which are singletons. About this clone: Antigen: not known.

The receptor's source is an adult in good health. Sample: peripheral blood, taken on day 0 of AZD1222 vaccination.

The CDR3 DNA follows: TGTGCCGGGGGGTCGGGCAATGAGCAGTTCTTC. It codes for CAGGSGNEQFF. The V call is TRBV7-8, the J call TRBJ2-1, with TRBD2 as a possible D gene (6 bases). The CDR3 is 11 amino acids. The germline CDR1 and CDR2 sequences are SGHVS and FQNEAQ. Deletions cut 11 bases from V and 6 bases from J, with 11 bases between.